The 12 T cell receptor beta chains given below trace back to one sample, sequenced in a study of PD-1 blockade in mismatch repair-deficient tumors. Profiled with immunoSEQ multiplex PCR; TCRdb holds only in-frame clones, not every one. The profile covers about 19,000 clones, with approximately 80% appearing a single time and approximately 1.3% taken by the ten largest. This specimen was PBMCs, taken 52 weeks after starting pembrolizumab. Receptor source: an adult with mismatch repair-deficient cancer.

The chain couples TRBV6-1 to TRBJ1-2; 9 positions match TRBD1. Germline V gene data show CDR1 as MNHNS and CDR2 as SASEGT. J gave up 8 bases and V 7 bases, and 11 bases lay outside the gene matches. This CDR3 comprises 14 residues. CDR3 loop: CASTPSGTGKGYTF. The CDR3, as DNA: TGTGCCAGCACCCCGTCCGGGACAGGGAAAGGCTACACCTTC.

This clone was seen only a few times. The V and J genes are TRBV28 and TRBJ2-7, with D possibly TRBD1 on 6 matching bases. CDR3 length: 15 amino acids. V gave up 5 bases and J gave up 0 bases, with 14 bases separating them. CDR1 and CDR2 (germline): MDHEN, SYDVKM. CDR3 sequence (DNA): TGTGCCAGCAGTCCCTGGACACAGGGCTCCTACGAGCAGTACTTC. Amino acids: CASSPWTQGSYEQYF.

This clone was found a few times. The chain employs TRBV28 and TRBJ2-7; D possibly corresponds to TRBD1 (5 bases). Germline V gene sequence: CDR1 MDHEN, CDR2 SYDVKM. The ends were cut back, 6 bases at V and 4 bases at J, with 16 bases in the middle. The CDR3 sequence is 14 residues long. CDR3 DNA: TGTGCCAGCAGATATGACAGATTCACGTACGAGCAGTACTTC. It specifies CASRYDRFTYEQYF.

This clone showed up just once. V and J are TRBV27 and TRBJ1-1; the D gene is possibly TRBD1 (6 bases). CDR3 size: 13 residues. The germline gives CDR1 MNHEY, CDR2 SMNVEV (reference sequence). Trimming removed 4 bases from V and 6 bases from J, with 12 bases in between. CDR3 sequence: CASSSTGSSEAFF. DNA of the CDR3: TGTGCCAGCAGTTCCACAGGGTCTTCTGAAGCTTTCTTT.

This rearrangement joins TRBV9 to TRBJ2-3, with 9 bases fitting TRBD1. Germline CDR1 reads SGDLS; CDR2 reads YYNGEE. Losses at the gene ends were 3 bases for V and 4 bases for J; bases not matched to a gene: 6. This CDR3 is built from 15 residues. The CDR3 nucleotides read TGTGCCAGCAGCGCCGGACAGGGGCCCCCAGATACGCAGTATTTT. It is translated as CASSAGQGPPDTQYF.

V is TRBV11-1 and J is TRBJ2-7; maybe TRBD2 (6 bases). Germline-derived CDR1 and CDR2 are SGHAT and FQDESV (reference sequence). The germline V and J ends were trimmed by 5 bases and 5 bases, with 16 bases remaining between them. This CDR3 region has 14 residues. CDR3 coding DNA: TGTGCCAGCAGCGCTGGGACTCCTTGGGACGAGCAGTACTTC. It codes for CASSAGTPWDEQYF.

A few counts support this clone. The chain recombines TRBV2 with TRBJ2-7; weak D call: TRBD1 (6 bases). The CDR3 runs to 16 residues. Germline values: CDR1 SNHLY, CDR2 FYNNEI. The V and J ends lost 7 bases and 5 bases respectively, with 24 bases between them. The DNA for the CDR3 is TGTGCCAGCAATGAGCCCCGGGACACCGTGAATAACGAGCAGTACTTC. This gives the protein CASNEPRDTVNNEQYF.

Only one count was recorded for this clone. The chain has TRBV28 and TRBJ2-7; 7 positions agree with TRBD1. Germline V gene data show CDR1 as MDHEN and CDR2 as SYDVKM. The CDR3 sequence is 16 residues long. Trimming took 6 bases from V and 2 from J; bases not matched to a gene: 13. The CDR3 loop reads CASSATTGVPAYEQYF. CDR3 sequence (DNA): TGTGCCAGCAGCGCAACTACAGGGGTTCCGGCCTACGAGCAGTACTTC. Looking up the rest from reference TRBV28 and TRBJ2-7 gives the full variable domain: DVKVTQSSRYLVKRTGEKVFLECVQDMDHENMFWYRQDPGLGLRLIYFSYDVKMKEKGDIPEGYSVSREKKERFSLILESASTNQTSMYLCASSATTGVPAYEQYFGPGTRLTVT.

CDR3 coding DNA: TGTGCCAGCAGTTACTCCGACAGGCGCTATGGCTACACCTTC. The encoded protein is CASSYSDRRYGYTF. V usage is TRBV6-5 and J usage is TRBJ1-2, with D possibly TRBD1 on 6 matching bases. Germline loops: CDR1 MNHEY, CDR2 SVGAGI. The CDR3 has 14 amino acids. V was cut by 0 bases and J by 4 bases, with 9 bases left in between.

The chain uses TRBV30 and TRBJ2-5; 11 bases line up with TRBD2. The CDR3 is 17 amino acids. Losses at the gene ends were 2 bases for V and 5 bases for J; bases not matched to a gene: 13. Germline-derived CDR1 and CDR2 are GTSNPN and SVGIG (reference sequence). The CDR3 region is CAWSSGYSSGRRETQYF. Here the CDR3 DNA reads TGTGCCTGGAGTTCTGGGTACTCTAGCGGGAGGAGGGAGACCCAGTACTTC.

V is TRBV7-3 and J is TRBJ2-1; D is possibly TRBD1 (6 bases). Trimming cost V 2 bases and J 5 bases, with 10 bases left between them. The CDR3 contains 14 residues. Germline CDR1 and CDR2: SGHTA and FQGTGA. This CDR3 is CASSLGTPNNEQFF. The CDR3 DNA reads TGTGCCAGCAGCTTAGGGACACCTAACAATGAGCAGTTCTTC.

The chain joins TRBV5-1 to TRBJ2-7, with 7 bases matching TRBD1. The CDR3 has 16 amino acids. CDR1 and CDR2 from the germline V gene are SGHRS and YFSETQ. Trimming took 0 bases from V and 0 from J; bases not matched to a gene: 6. The CDR3 reads CASSLGDRTHSYEQYF. The CDR3, as DNA: TGCGCCAGCAGCTTGGGGGACAGAACCCACTCCTACGAGCAGTACTTC.